A single sample gave rise to the 28 T cell receptor beta chains below, sequenced in a study of blood T cell repertoires in COVID-19. TCRdb's copy holds only in-frame clones and misses some; the assay was immunoSEQ multiplex PCR. This sample has more than 250,000 clones; approximately 87% occur once, and the top ten carry about 9.1%. The sample taken for sequencing was peripheral blood. The receptor set was obtained from a human donor in a cohort sampled during active COVID-19.

The count of this clone is one. The CDR3, as DNA: TGTGCCAGCAGCTTAGACTGGCGGGGGAGCACAGATACGCAGTATTTT. Translated, it gives CASSLDWRGSTDTQYF. The rearrangement uses TRBV7-9 and TRBJ2-3; 7 nucleotides agree with TRBD2. The germline gives CDR1 SEHNR, CDR2 FQNEAQ (reference sequence). V was pared by 1 base and J by 0 bases, with 4 bases of the junction left unmatched. CDR3 length: 16 residues.

This chain uses TRBV5-4 with TRBJ2-7; 10 nucleotides line up with TRBD2. The CDR3 runs 15 residues. Germline V gene data show CDR1 as SGHNT and CDR2 as YYREEE (reference sequence). V gave up 3 bases and J gave up 0 bases; unmatched junction bases: 3. CDR3 protein: CASSSSGRISYEQYF. As DNA, the CDR3 is TGTGCCAGCAGCTCTAGCGGGAGAATCTCCTACGAGCAGTACTTC.

The V and J genes are TRBV19 and TRBJ1-5, with TRBD1 identical over 7 bases. V was pared by 2 bases and J by 2 bases, with 6 bases of the junction left unmatched. This CDR3 region has 16 residues. The germline V gene encodes CDR1 LNHDA and CDR2 SQIVND (reference sequence). CDR3 coding DNA: TGTGCCAGTAGTATATTTGGGACAGACCGCAATCAGCCCCAGCATTTT. Encoded protein: CASSIFGTDRNQPQHF.

The chain uses TRBV28 and TRBJ1-4; tentative D call: TRBD1 (5 bases). Looked up from germline, CDR1 is MDHEN and CDR2 is SYDVKM. CDR3 size: 14 residues. Trimming pared 3 bases from V and 3 bases from J, leaving 8 bases between. The chain's CDR3 is CASSLTVANEKLFF. The CDR3, as DNA: TGTGCCAGCAGTTTGACAGTTGCTAATGAAAAACTGTTTTTT. The whole variable domain, remainder taken from reference TRBV28 and TRBJ1-4, is DVKVTQSSRYLVKRTGEKVFLECVQDMDHENMFWYRQDPGLGLRLIYFSYDVKMKEKGDIPEGYSVSREKKERFSLILESASTNQTSMYLCASSLTVANEKLFFGSGTQLSVL.

This rearrangement joins TRBV5-6 to TRBJ2-7, with TRBD1 identical over 8 bases. The CDR3 consists of 16 residues. The ends lost 4 bases at V and 0 bases at J; junction bases unmatched: 9. Germline V gene data show CDR1 as SGHDT and CDR2 as YYEEEE. CDR3 region: CASSRAGGLGSYEQYF. The CDR3 coding sequence is TGTGCCAGCAGCAGAGCAGGGGGCCTTGGCTCCTACGAGCAGTACTTC.

The rearrangement uses TRBV2 and TRBJ1-6; possibly TRBD1 for D (5 bases). CDR1 is SNHLY and CDR2 is FYNNEI in the germline V gene. CDR3 length: 18 residues. Trimming cost V 10 bases and J 0 bases, with 22 bases left between them. The CDR3 loop reads CATEGREIWSSYNSPLHF. CDR3 DNA sequence: TGTGCCACCGAGGGGAGGGAAATTTGGAGCTCCTATAATTCACCCCTCCACTTT.

The rearrangement uses TRBV6-5 and TRBJ2-1, with 8 bases identical to TRBD2. The CDR3 spans 14 residues. J was trimmed by 6 bases and V by 5 bases; bases with no gene match: 6. The V gene's germline CDR1 is MNHEY and CDR2 SVGAGI. Here the CDR3 DNA reads TGTGCCAGCAGTCCACTAGCGGAGGGCAATGAGCAGTTCTTC. The encoded protein is CASSPLAEGNEQFF.

The CDR3: CASSPDRGVTEAFF. For the CDR3, the DNA is TGTGCCAGCAGTCCAGACAGGGGAGTGACTGAAGCTTTCTTT. This chain joins TRBV28 and TRBJ1-1; 8 nucleotides line up with TRBD1. The J segment lost 5 bases and the V segment lost 5 bases, leaving 7 bases of the junction unmatched. CDR1 is MDHEN, CDR2 SYDVKM, per germline. CDR3 length: 14 residues.

This clone appeared a single time. The chain is built from TRBV5-6 and TRBJ1-2; weak D call: TRBD1 (5 bases). V lost 5 bases, J lost 4 bases, and 18 bases lay in between. The CDR3 runs to 15 residues. Germline V gene lookup returns CDR1 SGHDT and CDR2 YYEEEE. CDR3 region: CASSRRRQQGYGYTF. CDR3 nucleotide sequence: TGTGCCAGCAGTCGCCGGCGGCAGCAGGGCTATGGCTACACCTTC.

Points on this clone: This sample includes further DNA sequences coding for the same CDR3. The chain carries TRBV28 and TRBJ1-5, with unresolved D. The length of the CDR3 is 11 residues. Trimming removed 6 bases from V and 4 bases from J, with 4 bases in between. CDR1 and CDR2 (germline): MDHEN, SYDVKM. CDR3 loop: CASSRNQPQHF. The CDR3 bases are TGTGCCAGCAGCAGAAATCAGCCCCAGCATTTT.

The chain employs TRBV19 and TRBJ2-5, with 8 bases fitting TRBD1. After removal of 4 bases from V and 3 bases from J, the junction contained 1 base not matched to a gene. The CDR3 runs to 13 residues. Germline assignment: CDR1 LNHDA and CDR2 SQIVND (reference sequence). The CDR3 DNA sequence: TGTGCCAGTAGTAAACAGGGGGAAGAGACCCAGTACTTC. Encoded protein: CASSKQGEETQYF.

CDR3: CASSSQGAGQPQHF. CDR3 DNA sequence: TGTGCCAGCTCATCTCAGGGGGCGGGTCAGCCCCAGCATTTT. The chain employs TRBV18 and TRBJ1-5, with 8 nucleotides matching TRBD1. The junction had 6 bases not matched to a gene; V was cut back by 5 bases and J by 6 bases. CDR1 KGHSH and CDR2 LQKENI come from the germline V gene. The CDR3 is made up of 14 amino acids.

Comment on this clone: This specimen includes other DNA sequences encoding the same CDR3. This rearrangement joins TRBV10-3 to TRBJ2-7, with 9 positions matching TRBD1. V was pared by 6 bases and J by 1 base, with 4 bases of the junction left unmatched. Germline V lookup: CDR1 ENHRY, CDR2 SYGVKD. The CDR3 extends over 14 amino acids. CDR3 residues: CAIRPGQGSYEQYF. CDR3 DNA sequence: TGTGCCATCAGGCCGGGACAGGGATCCTACGAGCAGTACTTC.

The V gene is TRBV9, the J gene TRBJ2-7; 7 positions agree with TRBD1. Germline CDR1 reads SGDLS; CDR2 reads YYNGEE. The length of the CDR3 is 13 residues. V gave up 3 bases and J gave up 2 bases; unmatched junction bases: 2. CDR3 sequence: CASSATGAYEQYF. Here the CDR3 DNA reads TGTGCCAGCAGCGCCACAGGGGCCTACGAGCAGTACTTC.

The chain carries TRBV6-5 and TRBJ1-6; D is unclear. The CDR3 is 13 residues long. V was clipped by 0 bases and J by 9 bases, with 6 bases between them. Germline loops: CDR1 MNHEY, CDR2 SVGAGI. The CDR3 bases are TGTGCCAGCAGTTACTCGAGGAGTTCACCCCTCCACTTT. It translates to CASSYSRSSPLHF.

The chain is built from TRBV3-1 (or the pseudogene TRBV3-2) and TRBJ2-2, with D unclear. V was shortened by 0 bases and J by 3 bases, with 8 bases between the two germline ends. CDR3 length: 15 residues. Germline CDR1 is LGHDT and CDR2 is YNNKEL (reference sequence). CDR3 sequence (DNA): TGTGCCAGCAGCCAAGAGGCCAGATACACCGGGGAGCTGTTTTTT. This codes for CASSQEARYTGELFF.

Turning to this clone: Other DNA sequences in the same sample also yield this CDR3. The genes are TRBV20-1 and TRBJ2-5; TRBD2 matches at 10 bases. The V and J ends lost 3 bases and 4 bases, in that order; junction bases with no gene match: 5. The CDR3 totals 14 residues. The V gene's germline CDR1 is DFQATT and CDR2 SNEGSKA (reference sequence). The CDR3 loop is CSASRAGGPETQYF. The CDR3 DNA follows: TGCAGTGCTAGTAGAGCGGGGGGGCCAGAGACCCAGTACTTC.

The chain links TRBV27 to TRBJ1-5; 9 bases are shared with TRBD1. From germline, CDR1 is MNHEY and CDR2 SMNVEV (reference sequence). V dropped 5 bases and J dropped 6; count of bases not matched to a gene: 5. This CDR3 is built from 14 residues. CDR3: CASSRGQGAQPQHF. The CDR3 coding sequence is TGTGCCAGCAGTAGGGGACAGGGTGCTCAGCCCCAGCATTTT.

The chain employs TRBV14 and TRBJ2-2, with a weak D call TRBD1 (5 bases). The germline V and J ends were trimmed by 2 bases and 6 bases, with 19 bases remaining between them. The CDR3 covers 17 residues. Germline V gene data show CDR1 as SGHDN and CDR2 as FVKESK. CDR3 bases: TGTGCCAGCAGCCAATTTAGGGGAACGTTTTCGGCCGGGGAGCTGTTTTTT. It codes for CASSQFRGTFSAGELFF.

The J gene is TRBJ2-7, the V gene TRBV4-2; no clear D gene. V lost 4 bases, J lost 5 bases, and 12 bases lay in between. The V gene's germline CDR1 is LGHNA and CDR2 YNFKEQ. The CDR3 sequence is 13 residues long. CDR3 loop: CASSRPPLHEQYF. The CDR3 DNA sequence: TGTGCCAGCAGCCGGCCCCCGCTCCACGAGCAGTACTTC.

V gene TRBV18 combines with J gene TRBJ2-1; 10 bases match TRBD2. The germline V gene encodes CDR1 KGHSH and CDR2 LQKENI. This CDR3 has 16 amino acids. The trim removed 2 bases at V and 3 bases at J, leaving 4 bases unmatched. The CDR3 is CASSPETSGVYNEQFF. CDR3 sequence (DNA): TGTGCCAGCTCACCAGAAACTAGCGGGGTCTACAATGAGCAGTTCTTC.

The chain employs TRBV24-1 and TRBJ2-1; TRBD2 agrees at 8 bases. With V trimmed by 5 bases and J by 6 bases, 8 bases remained unmatched. Germline V gene sequence: CDR1 KGHDR, CDR2 SFDVKD. The CDR3 has 15 residues. The CDR3 DNA sequence: TGTGCCACCAGTGCTGCAAGCGGGGGCGGCAATGAGCAGTTCTTC. Protein: CATSAASGGGNEQFF.

The chain is built from TRBV5-4 and TRBJ2-2, with D possibly matching TRBD2 (5 bases). Germline loops: CDR1 SGHNT, CDR2 YYREEE (reference sequence). The CDR3 loop spans 16 amino acids. V shed 1 base and J shed 5 bases, with 15 bases lying between them. In nucleotides, the CDR3 is TGTGCCAGCAGCTTGAGGGTCGGGGTGCGGACCGGGGAGCTGTTTTTT. It yields the protein CASSLRVGVRTGELFF.

The chain uses TRBV6-2 or TRBV6-3 and TRBJ2-2; 7 bases line up with TRBD1. Germline CDR1 and CDR2: MNHEY and SVGEGT. J lost 1 base, V lost 0 bases, and 11 bases had no gene match. This CDR3 region has 19 residues. The CDR3 DNA sequence: TGTGCCAGCAGTTACTCCACCCTTACAGGGGCGAAGAACACCGGGGAGCTGTTTTTT. Protein: CASSYSTLTGAKNTGELFF.

The chain combines TRBV6-5 with TRBJ1-1; tentatively, D is TRBD1 (6 bases). Trimming took off 6 bases at V and 0 bases at J, with 11 bases between the two ends. Germline V lookup: CDR1 MNHEY, CDR2 SVGAGI. The CDR3 length is 14 residues. This CDR3 reads CASRGTLMNTEAFF. CDR3 nucleotide sequence: TGTGCCAGCAGGGGGACACTAATGAACACTGAAGCTTTCTTT.

The V and J genes are TRBV11-2 and TRBJ1-6, with 9 positions matching TRBD1. The ends lost 5 bases at V and 9 bases at J; junction bases unmatched: 5. The CDR3 totals 14 residues. Germline V CDR1 and CDR2: SGHAT, FQNNGV. CDR3 DNA: TGTGCCAGCAGCCATGGACAGGGGAGTTCACCCCTCCACTTT. Its translation: CASSHGQGSSPLHF.

Here the CDR3 reads CASSIGRQGAFNEKLFF. DNA of the CDR3: TGTGCCAGTAGTATAGGTCGGCAGGGGGCCTTTAATGAAAAACTGTTTTTT. This chain joins TRBV19 and TRBJ1-4, with TRBD1 matching 8 bases. CDR3 size: 17 residues. Germline CDR1 and CDR2: LNHDA and SQIVND (reference sequence). Trimming at V came to 1 base and at J to 4 bases, leaving 8 bases not matched to a gene.

This clone was seen at least ten times. The V gene is TRBV27, the J gene TRBJ1-2, with D hard to call. CDR3 length equals 16 residues. The germline V gene encodes CDR1 MNHEY and CDR2 SMNVEV (reference sequence). Trimming shortened V by 6 bases and J by 2 bases, and 19 bases separated the two germline ends. As DNA, the CDR3 is TGTGCCAGCAGAACGGAGGGCGGGCGCCTAAACTATGGCTACACCTTC. Translation: CASRTEGGRLNYGYTF.